One T cell receptor beta chain is described in this entry. The data originate from a study of blood T cell repertoires in COVID-19. Study-wide background: COVID-19 samples, acute and convalescent, were from the United States, Italy and Spain. T cells, B-cell-depleted T cells, or PBMCs provided the cDNA or gDNA that served as material.

V dropped 3 bases and J dropped 3 bases, with 9 bases sitting between them. CDR1 MNHEY and CDR2 SVGEGT come from the germline V gene. This CDR3 region has 13 residues. Study processing details: Estimated nucleated cell counts came from reference gene primer amplification. Only in-frame clones appear in the TCRdb table, and some are missing; sequencing was by immunoSEQ multiplex PCR. V and J calls and clone size are those listed in that table; D and trimming were worked out from the DNA. This repertoire shows under 55,000 clones, about 92% found once; its top ten account for under 4.5%. V is TRBV6-2 or TRBV6-3 and J is TRBJ2-7; D call uncertain. The receptor was derived from a human donor in a cohort sampled during active COVID-19. Sequenced material: peripheral blood. The chain's CDR3 is CASSYSASYEQYV. CDR3 bases: TGTGCCAGCAGTTATAGTGCTAGCTACGAGCAGTACGTC.